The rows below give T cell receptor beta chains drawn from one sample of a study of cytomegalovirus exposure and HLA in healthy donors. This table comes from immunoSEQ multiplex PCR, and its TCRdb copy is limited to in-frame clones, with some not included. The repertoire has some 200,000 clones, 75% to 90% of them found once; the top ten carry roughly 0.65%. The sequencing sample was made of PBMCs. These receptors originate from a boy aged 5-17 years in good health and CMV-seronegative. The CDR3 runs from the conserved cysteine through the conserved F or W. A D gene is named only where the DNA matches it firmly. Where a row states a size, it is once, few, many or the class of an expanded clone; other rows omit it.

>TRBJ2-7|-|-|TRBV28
CASSLSNYEQYF
TGTGCCAGCAGTTTATCCAACTACGAGCAGTACTTC
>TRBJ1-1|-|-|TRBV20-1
CTAWANTEAFF
TGCACTGCGTGGGCGAACACTGAAGCTTTCTTT
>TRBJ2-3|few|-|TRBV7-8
CASSLDGTSTDTQYF
TGTGCCAGCAGCCTCGACGGGACTAGCACAGATACGCAGTATTTT
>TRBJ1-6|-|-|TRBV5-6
CASSLISSYNSPLHF
TGTGCCAGCAGCTTGATTAGCTCCTATAATTCACCCCTCCACTTT
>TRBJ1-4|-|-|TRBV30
CAWSSGYNEKLFF
TGTGCCTGGAGTTCAGGGTATAATGAAAAACTGTTTTTT
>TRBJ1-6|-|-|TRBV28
CASSLIGVSPLHF
TGTGCCAGCAGTTTAATAGGGGTTTCACCCCTCCACTTT
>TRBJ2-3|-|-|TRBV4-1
CASSQGEGGDTQYF
TGCGCCAGCAGCCAAGGGGAGGGGGGAGATACGCAGTATTTT
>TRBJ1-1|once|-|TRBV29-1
CSVVGSITEAFF
TGCAGCGTTGTGGGCAGTATTACTGAAGCTTTCTTT
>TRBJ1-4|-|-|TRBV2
CASRRRMGEKLFF
TGTGCCAGCAGAAGGAGGATGGGGGAAAAACTGTTTTTT
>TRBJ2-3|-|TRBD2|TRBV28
CASSTERGGTDTQYF
TGTGCCAGCAGTACAGAGCGGGGAGGGACAGATACGCAGTATTTT
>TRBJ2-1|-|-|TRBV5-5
CASSSSLGGYNEQFF
TGTGCCAGCAGCTCTTCCCTGGGAGGCTACAATGAGCAGTTCTTC
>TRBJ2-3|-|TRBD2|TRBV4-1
CASSQTSGMVDTQYF
TGCGCCAGCAGCCAAACTAGCGGGATGGTAGATACGCAGTATTTT
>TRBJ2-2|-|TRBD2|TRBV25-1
CASSGGRSGAGELFF
TGTGCCAGCAGTGGCGGGAGAAGTGGTGCCGGGGAGCTGTTTTTT
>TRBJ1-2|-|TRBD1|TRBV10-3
CAIFGTGRPNYGYTF
TGTGCCATCTTCGGGACAGGCCGCCCTAACTATGGCTACACCTTC
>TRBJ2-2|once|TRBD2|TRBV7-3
CASSKQSGGAAGELFF
TGTGCCAGCAGCAAACAAAGCGGGGGGGCTGCCGGGGAGCTGTTTTTT
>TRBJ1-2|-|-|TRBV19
CASSKDTRGEYGYTF
TGTGCCAGTAGTAAGGACACCCGCGGAGAATATGGCTACACCTTC
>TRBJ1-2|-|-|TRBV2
CASSEGGEYYGYTF
TGTGCCAGCAGTGAAGGGGGCGAATACTATGGCTACACCTTC
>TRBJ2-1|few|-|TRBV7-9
CASSFWGDNEQFF
TGTGCCAGCAGCTTTTGGGGGGACAATGAGCAGTTCTTC